Here is one TCR beta chain with its context. Its antigen has not been determined. Base qualities are not provided; no much larger clone lies one nucleotide away. These data are taken from a study of vaccination effects on CD4 cells after COVID-19 (dated by TCRdb to between 2021 and 2023). Regarding the complete study: Post-vaccine samples across the study were collected a median of 72 days after the second dose, with a range of 14 to 241. SARS-CoV-2 spike-specific CD4+ TCR repertoires from before and after mRNA vaccination were compared in COVID-19 convalescent patients and in infection-naive vaccine recipients. A total of some eleven COVID-19 convalescent patients and a few SARS-CoV-2-naive healthy vaccine recipients were included in the full study. Cultures from other donors in the study were sequenced with the Oncomine TCR Beta short-read assay on an Illumina iSeq 100.

To identify antigen-specific CD4+ T cell clonotypes by their expansion, the ViraFEST assay first stimulated PBMC with viral peptide pools and then applied TCR sequencing. After about 9 days of culture, CD4+ T cells were isolated with the EasySep CD4+ T cell isolation kit. Participants received two doses of either the BNT162b2 or the mRNA-1273 mRNA SARS-CoV-2 vaccine. The absence of prior SARS-CoV-2 infection in healthy vaccine recipients was confirmed by negative nucleocapsid antibodies before and after vaccination. Each well held around 2 million PBMC cultured in IMDM containing roughly 5% human AB serum, about 10 IU/ml IL-2 and gentamicin, along with roughly 10 ug/ml peptides. Half of the culture medium was replaced with fresh IL-2-containing medium on days 3 and 7. Unless noted otherwise, every peptide stimulation condition was grown in triplicate wells. PBMC were separated from whole blood using Ficoll-Paque Plus gradient centrifugation and were then either cryopreserved at -140C or used fresh. The overlapping peptide pools covered the spike proteins of SARS-CoV-2 and of the common cold coronaviruses HCoV-NL63, HCoV-OC43 and HCoV-229E. Genomic DNA was extracted from cultured CD4+ T cells with the QIAamp micro DNA kit.

The CDR3 spans 14 residues, from the cysteine through the phenylalanine. Just CDR3 DNA is preserved here, 42 bases in frame from base 1. V lost 2 bases and J lost 0 bases; the stretch between them is 4 bases long. Sequences MNHEY (CDR1) and SVGEGT (CDR2) are obtained from the germline V gene. Broader findings and caveats from the paper: In healthy vaccine recipients, vaccine-induced clones were almost all SARS-CoV-2 mono-reactive, with only 1 of 255 cross-reactive with common cold coronaviruses. The study was limited by a small number of convalescent patients, and early post-infection timepoints were lacking. Both infection-induced and vaccine-induced clones contracted markedly at late post-vaccination timepoints, which is consistent with waning T cell responses.

Library construction relied on the immunoSEQ multiplex PCR assay. TCR beta CDR3 sequencing was performed on DNA from the cultured, isolated CD4+ T cells. The authors processed their data as follows. Non-productive TCR sequences were removed and reads were trimmed to the CDR3 region, keeping CDR3s of at least 7 amino acids. Antigen-specific clonotypes were identified with the MANAFEST web app by comparing expansion in peptide wells against reference cultures. To be called positive, a clone needed expansion at FDR<0.05 compared with the reference and with all other wells, an odds ratio greater than 5, and a frequency greater than 0.1% in two replicate wells. A clonotype was defined as cross-reactive if the clonotype was significantly expanded both in SARS-CoV-2 spike wells and in at least one common cold coronavirus spike condition. CDR3 similarity was assessed by Levenshtein distance using the stringdist R package, and unrooted trees were constructed with ape in R 3.6.1. TCRdb limited this immuneACCESS table to in-frame rearrangements with V and J called. A share of clones is missing; checked studies link under half to unresolved V genes, and the rest is unexplained. Clone size and the V and J calls come from that table; the DNA yielded D and trimming. The sample data list some 34,000 clones, and around 82% of these were observed just once. About 1.4% of the sample rests with the top ten.

This sample comprised CD4+ T cells from PBMCs cultured with HCoV-NL63 spike peptides, obtained after COVID-19 vaccination. What this sample's cell subset or site label stands for: HCoV-NL63 spike overlapping peptide pool stimulation. The receptor was isolated from a human donor who received a COVID-19 vaccine. Some clones in this sample may be carry-over from other donors' samples. The sequence is built from TRBV6-2 or TRBV6-3 and TRBJ2-2; the D gene assignment is ambiguous. The CDR3 protein: CASSYLPNTGELFF. The nucleotide sequence is TGTGCCAGCAGTTACCTCCCGAACACCGGGGAGCTGTTTTTT.